This entry lists 26 T cell receptor beta chains sequenced from one sample in a study of blood T cell repertoires in COVID-19. The method was immunoSEQ multiplex PCR; TCRdb's version includes in-frame clones alone and lacks a portion of them. The sample has around 28,000 clones, less than 80% seen once. Sequencing was done on a sample of peripheral blood. Receptors originate from a man in his 70s with acute or convalescent COVID-19.

This clone was seen only once. The chain employs TRBV4-1 and TRBJ2-2; D is possibly TRBD2 (5 bases). The CDR3 is made up of 16 amino acids. V lost 0 bases, J lost 1 base, and 9 bases lay in between. Germline assignment: CDR1 MGHRA and CDR2 YSYEKL. For the CDR3, the DNA is TGCGCCAGCAGCCAAGAAATACTAGGGAACACCGGGGAGCTGTTTTTT. It translates to CASSQEILGNTGELFF.

V usage is TRBV7-7 and J usage is TRBJ2-1; 10 bases align to TRBD2. Germline V gives CDR1 SSHAT, CDR2 FNYEAQ (reference sequence). The CDR3 spans 16 residues. The trim removed 5 bases at V and 8 bases at J, leaving 12 bases unmatched. For the CDR3, the DNA is TGTGCCAGCAGCAAAGACCCTAGCGGGGGAGAATATGAGCAGTTCTTC. Its translation is CASSKDPSGGEYEQFF.

The rearrangement uses TRBV10-2 and TRBJ1-6; TRBD1 might be the D (6 bases). The germline CDR1 and CDR2 sequences are WSHSY and SAAADI. The V gene lost 3 bases and the J gene lost 8 bases, with 8 bases spanning the gap. This CDR3 spans 13 amino acids. The CDR3 is CASSEQGDSPLHF. For the CDR3, the DNA is TGCGCCAGCAGTGAACAGGGTGATTCACCCCTCCACTTT.

This chain connects TRBV19 to TRBJ1-2; tentatively, D is TRBD1 (5 bases). Deletions cut 5 bases from V and 6 bases from J, with 16 bases between. The CDR3 is 14 residues long. Germline CDR1 is LNHDA and CDR2 is SQIVND (reference sequence). The CDR3 DNA reads TGTGCCAGTAGTGCGGGACCCCCTAAACATGGCTACACCTTC. This encodes CASSAGPPKHGYTF.

This rearrangement joins TRBV7-3 to TRBJ1-2, with TRBD1 matching over 8 bases. Trimming at V came to 5 bases and at J to 8 bases, leaving 4 bases not matched to a gene. Germline V gives CDR1 SGHTA, CDR2 FQGTGA. The CDR3 loop spans 12 amino acids. The CDR3 loop reads CASSHGQGGYTF. The CDR3 DNA follows: TGTGCCAGCAGCCATGGACAGGGCGGCTACACCTTC.

The gene calls are TRBV19 and TRBJ2-6; 7 nucleotides line up with TRBD1. The germline gives CDR1 LNHDA, CDR2 SQIVND (reference sequence). This CDR3 comprises 17 residues. The V gene end was trimmed by 7 bases and the J gene end by 1 base; junction bases not matched to a gene: 10. The DNA for the CDR3 is TGTGCCAGTATTTCACAGGGGTATAATTCTGGGGCCAACGTCCTGACTTTC. This gives the protein CASISQGYNSGANVLTF. Filled out from reference TRBV19 and TRBJ2-6, the complete variable domain reads DGGITQSPKYLFRKEGQNVTLSCEQNLNHDAMYWYRQDPGQGLRLIYYSQIVNDFQKGDIAEGYSVSREKKESFPLTVTSAQKNPTAFYLCASISQGYNSGANVLTFGAGSRLTVL.

This clone turned up a few times. The chain joins TRBV28 to TRBJ1-2; D is undetermined. CDR1 and CDR2 (germline): MDHEN, SYDVKM. With 5 bases removed from V and 10 bases from J, the gap between germline ends came to 26 bases. CDR3 size: 16 residues. In DNA, the CDR3 is TGTGCCAGCAGTAAGTCCAGCCTGGGATCACGCGGGAACTACACCTTC. This translates into CASSKSSLGSRGNYTF.

This clone was observed once. Different DNA sequences within this sample yield the same CDR3. The chain has TRBV27 and TRBJ2-2; D remains unclear. CDR3 length equals 13 residues. CDR1 is MNHEY, CDR2 SMNVEV, per germline (reference sequence). The V end was cut by 3 bases, the J end by 4 bases, with 6 bases between. CDR3 nucleotide sequence: TGTGCCAGCAGTTTGCGGCCCACCGGGGAGCTGTTTTTT. Amino acids: CASSLRPTGELFF.

The V gene is TRBV7-9, the J gene TRBJ2-5; unclear D gene. Germline CDR1 reads SEHNR; CDR2 reads FQNEAQ (reference sequence). This CDR3 has 15 residues. V was clipped by 1 base and J by 0 bases, with 9 bases between them. CDR3 sequence: CASSLGEVYQETQYF. CDR3 DNA: TGTGCCAGCAGCTTAGGAGAGGTATACCAAGAGACCCAGTACTTC.

The J gene is TRBJ1-1, the V gene TRBV27, with no clear D. Trimming shortened V by 8 bases and J by 0 bases, and 16 bases separated the two germline ends. From germline, CDR1 is MNHEY and CDR2 SMNVEV (reference sequence). The CDR3 spans 15 residues. The CDR3 coding sequence is TGTGCCAGCGCTGGGCAGACACTCATGAACACTGAAGCTTTCTTT. Translation gives CASAGQTLMNTEAFF.

As for this clone: The junction shows a germline mismatch at one end, possibly a read error. The chain is built from TRBV28 and TRBJ2-5; possibly TRBD2 for D (6 bases). This CDR3 contains 14 residues. Germline lookup yields CDR1 MDHEN and CDR2 SYDVKM. CDR3 sequence (DNA): TGTGCCAGCTGCCGTGCGGGGTACCAGGAGACCCAGTACTTC. It translates to CASCRAGYQETQYF.

The rearrangement uses TRBV4-3 and TRBJ2-7, with D possibly matching TRBD1 (6 bases). The CDR3 covers 14 residues. Germline values: CDR1 LGHNA, CDR2 YSLEER. The V gene lost 2 bases and the J gene lost 1 base, with 9 bases spanning the gap. The CDR3 reads CASSQQQGSYEQYF. The CDR3 DNA reads as TGCGCCAGCAGCCAACAACAGGGTTCCTACGAGCAGTACTTC.

V and J are TRBV4-3 and TRBJ1-4; 7 nucleotides line up with TRBD1. This CDR3 contains 18 residues. V shed 0 bases, J shed 6 bases, and the junction held 13 bases outside the gene matches. Germline-derived CDR1 and CDR2 are LGHNA and YSLEER. CDR3 in amino acids: CASSQELRGLIMDEKLFF. CDR3 DNA: TGCGCCAGCAGCCAAGAATTAAGGGGGCTTATAATGGATGAAAAACTGTTTTTT.

V usage is TRBV29-1 and J usage is TRBJ2-5; TRBD1 might be the D (5 bases). From germline, CDR1 is SQVTM and CDR2 ANQGSEA. CDR3 size: 13 residues. V lost 2 bases and J lost 5, with 12 bases in between. The CDR3 region is CSVERPGPETQYF. The CDR3 coding sequence is TGCAGCGTTGAACGACCAGGGCCGGAGACCCAGTACTTC.

The rearrangement links TRBV6-2 or TRBV6-3 to TRBJ2-7; 7 nucleotides align to TRBD2. J was trimmed by 3 bases and V by 4 bases; bases with no gene match: 0. Germline-derived CDR1 and CDR2 are MNHEY and SVGEGT. The CDR3 is made up of 12 amino acids. CDR3 nucleotides: TGTGCCAGCAGTTGGACTAGCTACGAGCAGTACTTC. It encodes CASSWTSYEQYF.

The chain carries TRBV20-1 and TRBJ1-2, with no clear D. CDR1 DFQATT and CDR2 SNEGSKA come from the germline V gene (reference sequence). This CDR3 comprises 11 residues. V lost 6 bases and J 4 bases, leaving 9 bases between the germline ends. CDR3 in amino acids: CSASGSYGYTF. For the CDR3, the DNA is TGCAGTGCGTCCGGGTCCTATGGCTACACCTTC.

This rearrangement joins TRBV28 to TRBJ2-7; 14 positions match TRBD2. CDR3 length: 19 residues. From germline, CDR1 is MDHEN and CDR2 SYDVKM. V dropped 5 bases and J dropped 1; count of bases not matched to a gene: 13. This CDR3 is CASSKSGTSGRKRSYEQYF. CDR3 nucleotide sequence: TGTGCCAGCAGTAAATCCGGGACTAGCGGGAGAAAGAGATCCTACGAGCAGTACTTC. Drawing the rest from reference TRBV28 and TRBJ2-7, the complete variable domain is DVKVTQSSRYLVKRTGEKVFLECVQDMDHENMFWYRQDPGLGLRLIYFSYDVKMKEKGDIPEGYSVSREKKERFSLILESASTNQTSMYLCASSKSGTSGRKRSYEQYFGPGTRLTVT.

This clone was seen only a few times. V gene TRBV27 combines with J gene TRBJ2-3; no definite D call. This CDR3 region has 15 residues. In germline, CDR1 is MNHEY, CDR2 SMNVEV (reference sequence). Trimming took off 4 bases at V and 0 bases at J, with 11 bases between the two ends. CDR3 bases: TGTGCCAGCAGTTATCAATTCCGGAGCACAGATACGCAGTATTTT. Protein product: CASSYQFRSTDTQYF.

V and J are TRBV29-1 and TRBJ2-2; D might be TRBD2 (7 bases). Germline V lookup: CDR1 SQVTM, CDR2 ANQGSEA. The CDR3 sequence is 15 residues long. Between the trimmed V and J ends, which lost 5 bases and 6 bases, there was a span of 19 bases. The CDR3 DNA follows: TGCAGCGTTCAAAAGGGAGGGGGGCGCTCCGGGGAGCTGTTTTTT. Translation gives CSVQKGGGRSGELFF.

The chain links TRBV19 to TRBJ1-1; TRBD1 agrees at 8 bases. The CDR3 spans 16 residues. Germline CDR1 and CDR2: LNHDA and SQIVND (reference sequence). V was pared by 2 bases and J by 5 bases, with 10 bases of the junction left unmatched. The CDR3 loop is CASSIPGQATRTEAFF. CDR3 bases: TGTGCCAGTAGTATACCGGGACAGGCCACGCGGACTGAAGCTTTCTTT.

The gene calls are TRBV6-2 or TRBV6-3 and TRBJ2-7; possibly TRBD2 for D (6 bases). CDR3 length equals 15 residues. V gave up 4 bases and J gave up 7 bases, with 20 bases separating them. Germline lookup yields CDR1 MNHEY and CDR2 SVGEGT. The CDR3 sequence is CASSSDAGRQIEQYF. The CDR3 region has the DNA TGTGCCAGCAGTTCGGACGCGGGGAGGCAAATAGAGCAGTACTTC.

V and J are TRBV28 and TRBJ2-5, with D unclear. Germline loops: CDR1 MDHEN, CDR2 SYDVKM. The CDR3 length is 12 residues. Between the trimmed V and J ends, which lost 5 bases and 5 bases, there was a span of 9 bases. CDR3 nucleotide sequence: TGTGCCAGCAGTCTAGGTTGGGAGACCCAGTACTTC. It codes for CASSLGWETQYF. The complete variable domain, with remaining parts taken from reference TRBV28 and TRBJ2-5, reads DVKVTQSSRYLVKRTGEKVFLECVQDMDHENMFWYRQDPGLGLRLIYFSYDVKMKEKGDIPEGYSVSREKKERFSLILESASTNQTSMYLCASSLGWETQYFGPGTRLLVL.

The chain employs TRBV11-1 and TRBJ2-1, with 9 bases matching TRBD1. The germline V gene encodes CDR1 SGHAT and CDR2 FQDESV (reference sequence). The CDR3 covers 15 residues. J was trimmed by 1 base and V by 5 bases; bases with no gene match: 3. Written as DNA, the CDR3 is TGTGCCAGCAGCCGAGACAGGGGGTCCTACAATGAGCAGTTCTTC. This encodes CASSRDRGSYNEQFF.

The CDR3 DNA reads as TGTGCCAGCAGCGCCGCCGGCGGTCTAGTGGGTGCCGAGCAGTACTTC. It translates to CASSAAGGLVGAEQYF. The rearrangement joins TRBV9 to TRBJ2-7; D is uncertain. V dropped 3 bases and J dropped 6 bases, with 22 bases sitting between them. This CDR3 comprises 16 residues. Germline loops: CDR1 SGDLS, CDR2 YYNGEE.

The rearrangement uses TRBV19 and TRBJ1-2; D gene unclear. From germline, CDR1 is LNHDA and CDR2 SQIVND (reference sequence). CDR3 length: 15 amino acids. V lost 3 bases, J lost 8 bases, and 19 bases lay in between. For the CDR3, the DNA is TGTGCCAGTAGTATTCGCCAGGCTGCCGTTGAGGGCTACACCTTC. Residues: CASSIRQAAVEGYTF.

This clone was counted a few times. The chain employs TRBV6-5 and TRBJ1-2; 9 positions match TRBD1. The CDR3 extends over 14 amino acids. CDR1 and CDR2 (germline): MNHEY, SVGAGI. The junction had 7 bases not matched to a gene; V was cut back by 6 bases and J by 5 bases. The CDR3 DNA is TGTGCCAGCAGGGCGGGACAGGGTGGGTATGGCTACACCTTC. Amino acid sequence: CASRAGQGGYGYTF.